This entry lists 20 T cell receptor beta chains sequenced from one sample in a study of long-term antiretroviral therapy in people with HIV. They ran version v3.0 of the immunoSEQ assay at survey level. Repertoires were generated with immunoSEQ multiplex PCR, while TCRdb's copy carries only in-frame clones and drops some. The top ten hold over 9.5% of the sample, which has around 40,000 clones, 75% to 90% seen once. The material sequenced was unsorted PBMCs, taken 2.2 years after starting antiretroviral therapy. The receptors here all came from a man in his late teens or twenties with HIV.

The J gene is TRBJ2-7, the V gene TRBV2; D is unclear. The V end lost 5 bases, the J end lost 2 bases, and 4 bases lay between the germline ends. The CDR3 length is 11 residues. In germline, CDR1 is SNHLY, CDR2 FYNNEI. The CDR3 protein is CASSLAYEQYF. In nucleotides, the CDR3 is TGTGCCAGCAGTCTGGCCTACGAGCAGTACTTC.

The gene calls are TRBV18 and TRBJ2-7; 8 nucleotides match TRBD1. Germline CDR1 is KGHSH and CDR2 is LQKENI. Trimming took 3 bases from V and 2 from J; bases not matched to a gene: 3. The CDR3 spans 14 residues. The CDR3 protein is CASSPEQGAYEQYF. In DNA, the CDR3 is TGTGCCAGCTCACCGGAACAGGGGGCCTACGAGCAGTACTTC.

The chain recombines TRBV6-1 with TRBJ2-7, with D perhaps assigned TRBD1 or TRBD2 (5 bases each). CDR3 length equals 16 residues. V lost 2 bases to trimming and J lost 3 bases, with 17 bases between them. The germline gives CDR1 MNHNS, CDR2 SASEGT. The CDR3 protein is CASSERKGRGFYEQYF. DNA of the CDR3: TGTGCCAGCAGTGAACGGAAGGGGAGAGGGTTCTACGAGCAGTACTTC.

This chain uses TRBV19 with TRBJ1-2; possibly TRBD1 for D (6 bases). Germline CDR1 and CDR2: LNHDA and SQIVND (reference sequence). The CDR3 runs 18 residues. V lost 7 bases and J 2 bases, leaving 26 bases between the germline ends. The CDR3 region is CASTRAIKAAGENYGYTF. The CDR3 nucleotides are TGTGCCAGTACCCGCGCAATCAAGGCGGCAGGGGAAAACTATGGCTACACCTTC.

J is TRBJ2-7 and V is TRBV7-9; the D gene is possibly TRBD1 (5 bases). From germline, CDR1 is SEHNR and CDR2 FQNEAQ (reference sequence). With 4 bases removed from V and 4 bases from J, the gap between germline ends came to 17 bases. This CDR3 is 15 amino acids long. DNA of the CDR3: TGTGCCAGCAGCTCCCCCTGGGCAGGGCTGTACGAGCAGTACTTC. Protein product: CASSSPWAGLYEQYF.

The sample holds a few counts of this clone. In nucleotides, the CDR3 is TGTGCCAGCAGTCCTAATTTAGGGGAGCGCGAGCAGTACTTC. It specifies CASSPNLGEREQYF. V is TRBV11-1 and J is TRBJ2-7, with D perhaps given as TRBD1 or TRBD2 (5 bases each). V was clipped by 6 bases and J by 6 bases, with 18 bases between them. Germline loops: CDR1 SGHAT, CDR2 FQDESV (reference sequence). This CDR3 contains 14 residues.

In its sample, this clone was seen once. The rearrangement joins TRBV11-2 to TRBJ2-5; perhaps TRBD1 as D (6 bases). V was clipped by 2 bases and J by 1 base, with 17 bases between them. CDR3 size: 17 residues. The V gene's germline CDR1 is SGHAT and CDR2 FQNNGV. The CDR3 spells CASSLKRTTGRQETQYF. CDR3 coding DNA: TGTGCCAGCAGCTTAAAGCGGACGACAGGACGCCAAGAGACCCAGTACTTC.

The chain is built from TRBV11-3 and TRBJ2-2, with TRBD2 matching over 11 bases. Per the germline V gene, CDR1 is SGHNT and CDR2 is YENEEA. V lost 3 bases and J lost 3; bases outside the gene matches: 6. The CDR3 totals 17 residues. CDR3 sequence (DNA): TGTGCCAGCAGCTTCCCACTAGCGGGAGCCCACACCGGGGAGCTGTTTTTT. Protein: CASSFPLAGAHTGELFF.

This clone was counted a few times. The rearrangement links TRBV25-1 to TRBJ2-2; D not certain. Per the germline V gene, CDR1 is MGHDK and CDR2 is SYGVNS. The CDR3 spans 14 residues. With 7 bases removed from V and 3 bases from J, the gap between germline ends came to 12 bases. CDR3 region: CASTLTTYTGELFF. The CDR3 bases are TGTGCCAGCACTCTTACGACTTACACCGGGGAGCTGTTTTTT.

This clone came up once. The rearrangement joins TRBV6-5 to TRBJ2-1; 8 bases agree with TRBD2. CDR1 is MNHEY and CDR2 is SVGAGI in the germline V gene. The CDR3 totals 15 residues. The V segment lost 2 bases and the J segment 4 bases; nucleotides outside the gene matches: 4. The CDR3 is CASSYLAGGYNEQFF. Written as DNA, the CDR3 is TGTGCCAGCAGTTACCTGGCGGGGGGATACAATGAGCAGTTCTTC.

The rearrangement joins TRBV30 to TRBJ2-1; D is uncertain. Germline CDR1 is GTSNPN and CDR2 is SVGIG (reference sequence). The CDR3 extends over 14 amino acids. The germline V and J ends were trimmed by 0 bases and 6 bases, with 12 bases remaining between them. The CDR3 reads CAWSVPPNANEQFF. The CDR3 DNA reads TGTGCCTGGAGTGTTCCTCCTAACGCCAATGAGCAGTTCTTC. The whole variable domain, filled in from reference TRBV30 and TRBJ2-1, reads SQTIHQWPATLVQPVGSPLSLECTVEGTSNPNLYWYRQAAGRGLQLLFYSVGIGQISSEVPQNLSASRPQDRQFILSSKKLLLSDSGFYLCAWSVPPNANEQFFGPGTRLTVL.

This chain connects TRBV5-1 to TRBJ2-7; possibly TRBD2 for D (6 bases). Trimming stripped 3 bases from V and 6 bases from J, with 16 bases between. Germline V gene sequence: CDR1 SGHRS, CDR2 YFSETQ. The CDR3 contains 14 residues. CDR3 sequence: CASSWEAATPEQYF. Written as DNA, the CDR3 is TGCGCCAGCAGCTGGGAGGCAGCTACTCCCGAGCAGTACTTC.

The J gene is TRBJ2-7, the V gene TRBV29-1, with 7 bases fitting TRBD1. CDR3 length: 12 amino acids. Per the germline V gene, CDR1 is SQVTM and CDR2 is ANQGSEA. The CDR3 is CSVKGTAYEQYF. As DNA, the CDR3 is TGCAGTGTTAAAGGGACAGCCTACGAGCAGTACTTC.

The chain links TRBV19 to TRBJ2-7; perhaps TRBD2 as D (6 bases). The CDR3 has 13 residues. Germline V gives CDR1 LNHDA, CDR2 SQIVND (reference sequence). Trimming cost V 5 bases and J 5 bases, with 13 bases left between them. DNA for the CDR3: TGTGCCAGTAGTCCCGGGACGGGGGACGAGCAGTACTTC. Its translation: CASSPGTGDEQYF. The full variable domain, completed using reference TRBV19 and TRBJ2-7, is DGGITQSPKYLFRKEGQNVTLSCEQNLNHDAMYWYRQDPGQGLRLIYYSQIVNDFQKGDIAEGYSVSREKKESFPLTVTSAQKNPTAFYLCASSPGTGDEQYFGPGTRLTVT.

The gene calls are TRBV5-8 and TRBJ2-5; TRBD2 matches at 10 bases. CDR1 and CDR2 (germline): SGHTS, YDEGEE. This CDR3 has 17 residues. The V segment lost 0 bases and the J segment 0 bases; nucleotides outside the gene matches: 5. CDR3 in amino acids: CASSLVQREGYQETQYF. The CDR3 coding sequence is TGTGCCAGCAGCTTGGTGCAGCGGGAGGGGTACCAAGAGACCCAGTACTTC.

This chain uses TRBV4-1 with TRBJ2-1; D call uncertain. V was cut by 3 bases and J by 2 bases, with 11 bases left in between. The CDR3 consists of 15 residues. The germline CDR1 and CDR2 sequences are MGHRA and YSYEKL. The CDR3 here is CASSQLDSAYNEQFF. Here the CDR3 DNA reads TGCGCCAGCAGCCAGCTAGATTCGGCCTACAATGAGCAGTTCTTC.

CDR3 bases: TGTGCCAGCAGCCAAGATCGTCCGGGCGGGAGGTCGCCTTGGGTAGATGAGCAGTTCTTC. This translates into CASSQDRPGGRSPWVDEQFF. The V call is TRBV4-2, the J call TRBJ2-1; 8 bases are a match to TRBD2. Germline CDR1 and CDR2: LGHNA and YNFKEQ. J gave up 8 bases and V 0 bases, and 21 bases lay outside the gene matches. This CDR3 spans 20 amino acids.

This clone was detected only a few times. The rearrangement uses TRBV10-2 and TRBJ2-5; TRBD2 agrees at 8 bases. J gave up 2 bases and V 2 bases, and 7 bases lay outside the gene matches. From germline, CDR1 is WSHSY and CDR2 SAAADI. CDR3 length: 16 amino acids. DNA of the CDR3: TGCGCCAGCAGTGAGAGCGGGGGAAATGTACAAGAGACCCAGTACTTC. Translation: CASSESGGNVQETQYF.

The CDR3 DNA reads as TGTGCCAGCAGCACAGGGGGGGTTGAAAAACTGTTTTTT. Translating gives CASSTGGVEKLFF. The J gene is TRBJ1-4, the V gene TRBV6-6, with 8 bases matching TRBD1. The CDR3 runs to 13 residues. The germline V gene encodes CDR1 MNHNY and CDR2 SVGAGI (reference sequence). V lost 6 bases to trimming and J lost 7 bases; unmatched junction nucleotides: 4.

The genes are TRBV5-3 and TRBJ2-7; possible D gene TRBD2, 6 bases. TRBV5-3 is an open reading frame, and its role is uncertain. The CDR3 contains 16 residues. V was pared by 4 bases and J by 2 bases, with 19 bases between. The CDR3 protein is CARSQGRDSSPYEQYF. In nucleotides, the CDR3 is TGTGCCAGAAGCCAGGGCCGGGACTCTAGTCCCTACGAGCAGTACTTC.